The rows below give T cell receptor beta chains drawn from one sample of a study of blood T cell repertoires in COVID-19. Produced via immunoSEQ multiplex PCR; TCRdb's table is partial and in-frame only. Among about 88,000 clones, roughly nine tenths were seen once, and the ten largest hold roughly 4.9%. Sequenced input: peripheral blood. These receptors were collected from a woman of 80 years or more with active COVID-19. The CDR3 runs from the conserved cysteine through the conserved F or W. A D gene is named only where the DNA matches it firmly. Rows may omit the clone size; those that give it use once, few, many or a size class.

CDR3 protein: CASSLKGNSPLHF; CDR3 DNA: TGTGCCAGCAGTTTGAAGGGGAATTCACCCCTCCACTTT; clone size: .; V gene: TRBV12-3/TRBV12-4; D gene: .; J gene: TRBJ1-6
CDR3 protein: CASSPGTSASRRDEQFF; CDR3 DNA: TGTGCCAGCAGCCCCGGGACTAGCGCCTCCAGGAGAGATGAGCAGTTCTTC; clone size: .; V gene: TRBV7-8; D gene: TRBD2; J gene: TRBJ2-1
CDR3 protein: CATLVRVPYEQYF; CDR3 DNA: TGTGCCACCCTCGTCCGGGTGCCTTACGAGCAGTACTTC; clone size: .; V gene: TRBV6-5; D gene: .; J gene: TRBJ2-7
CDR3 protein: CASSRTMGEQYF; CDR3 DNA: TGTGCCAGCAGTCGGACTATGGGGGAGCAGTACTTC; clone size: .; V gene: TRBV28; D gene: .; J gene: TRBJ2-7
CDR3 protein: CAISDGQGQETQYF; CDR3 DNA: TGTGCCATCAGTGATGGACAGGGACAAGAGACCCAGTACTTC; clone size: .; V gene: TRBV10-3; D gene: TRBD1; J gene: TRBJ2-5
CDR3 protein: CASSPTSGSMNEQFF; CDR3 DNA: TGTGCCAGCTCACCAACTAGCGGGAGTATGAATGAGCAGTTCTTC; clone size: .; V gene: TRBV18; D gene: TRBD2; J gene: TRBJ2-1
CDR3 protein: CAWRLGGSSYNSPLHF; CDR3 DNA: TGTGCCTGGAGGCTCGGCGGAAGCTCCTATAATTCACCCCTCCACTTT; clone size: .; V gene: TRBV30; D gene: .; J gene: TRBJ1-6
CDR3 protein: CASSSTGTERATQYF; CDR3 DNA: TGTGCCAGCAGCTCGACCGGGACAGAGAGGGCGACCCAGTACTTC; clone size: once; V gene: TRBV11-2; D gene: TRBD1; J gene: TRBJ2-5
CDR3 protein: CASSSSGGRYTEAFF; CDR3 DNA: TGTGCCAGCAGTTCCTCAGGGGGCCGGTATACTGAAGCTTTCTTT; clone size: .; V gene: TRBV6-2/TRBV6-3; D gene: TRBD1; J gene: TRBJ1-1
CDR3 protein: CASSNDVTGVYEQYF; CDR3 DNA: TGTGCCAGTAGTAACGACGTGACAGGGGTGTACGAGCAGTACTTC; clone size: .; V gene: TRBV19; D gene: TRBD1; J gene: TRBJ2-7
CDR3 protein: CASSKSVQGFDGYTF; CDR3 DNA: TGTGCCAGCAGCAAGTCGGTGCAGGGCTTCGATGGCTACACCTTC; clone size: .; V gene: TRBV21-1; D gene: .; J gene: TRBJ1-2
CDR3 protein: CASSPGLAGQTGELFF; CDR3 DNA: TGTGCCAGCTCACCGGGACTAGCGGGACAAACCGGGGAGCTGTTTTTT; clone size: .; V gene: TRBV18; D gene: TRBD2; J gene: TRBJ2-2
CDR3 protein: CASRTGQRSSYEQYF; CDR3 DNA: TGTGCCAGCAGAACGGGACAGAGAAGCTCCTACGAGCAGTACTTC; clone size: .; V gene: TRBV28; D gene: TRBD1; J gene: TRBJ2-7
CDR3 protein: CASSTTFRDTRQETQYF; CDR3 DNA: TGTGCCAGCAGCACCACGTTCCGGGACACGCGTCAAGAGACCCAGTACTTC; clone size: .; V gene: TRBV27; D gene: .; J gene: TRBJ2-5
CDR3 protein: CASSVEDSGITDTQYF; CDR3 DNA: TGTGCCAGCAGCGTAGAGGATAGCGGGATCACAGATACGCAGTATTTT; clone size: .; V gene: TRBV9; D gene: TRBD2; J gene: TRBJ2-3
CDR3 protein: CASSYLGLAGGEQFF; CDR3 DNA: TGTGCCAGCAGCTACCTAGGACTAGCGGGAGGCGAGCAGTTCTTC; clone size: .; V gene: TRBV7-2; D gene: TRBD2; J gene: TRBJ2-1
CDR3 protein: CASSSNRGRSYEQYF; CDR3 DNA: TGTGCCAGCAGCTCAAACAGGGGAAGGTCCTACGAGCAGTACTTC; clone size: once; V gene: TRBV28; D gene: TRBD1; J gene: TRBJ2-7
CDR3 protein: CATSVLAGKLHSYNEQFF; CDR3 DNA: TGTGCCACCAGTGTACTAGCGGGAAAGCTCCACTCCTACAATGAGCAGTTCTTC; clone size: .; V gene: TRBV24-1; D gene: TRBD2; J gene: TRBJ2-1
CDR3 protein: CATSEPPGAGGKRETQYF; CDR3 DNA: TGTGCCACCAGTGAGCCTCCTGGGGCGGGGGGTAAAAGAGAGACCCAGTACTTC; clone size: .; V gene: TRBV24-1; D gene: TRBD2; J gene: TRBJ2-5
CDR3 protein: CASSARQGGGETQYF; CDR3 DNA: TGTGCCAGCAGTGCGCGCCAAGGGGGGGGCGAGACCCAGTACTTC; clone size: .; V gene: TRBV2; D gene: .; J gene: TRBJ2-5
CDR3 protein: CASSLVQGHGYTF; CDR3 DNA: TGTGCCAGCAGCTTAGTACAGGGTCATGGCTACACCTTC; clone size: .; V gene: TRBV7-2; D gene: .; J gene: TRBJ1-2
CDR3 protein: CASSFRRGLGETQYF; CDR3 DNA: TGTGCCAGCAGCTTCCGCAGGGGGCTGGGGGAGACCCAGTACTTC; clone size: .; V gene: TRBV7-2; D gene: TRBD1; J gene: TRBJ2-5
CDR3 protein: CASTIIGVSNQPQHF; CDR3 DNA: TGTGCCAGCACCATCATCGGGGTAAGCAATCAGCCCCAGCATTTT; clone size: .; V gene: TRBV6-6; D gene: .; J gene: TRBJ1-5
CDR3 protein: CASRTTGTGVNEQFF; CDR3 DNA: TGTGCCAGCCGGACAACCGGGACAGGGGTTAATGAGCAGTTCTTC; clone size: once; V gene: TRBV7-8; D gene: TRBD1; J gene: TRBJ2-1
CDR3 protein: CASILRRDYGYTF; CDR3 DNA: TGTGCCAGCATTTTGCGGAGAGACTATGGCTACACCTTC; clone size: .; V gene: TRBV6-5; D gene: .; J gene: TRBJ1-2
CDR3 protein: CASSLAGDVRPDTQYF; CDR3 DNA: TGTGCCAGCAGTTTAGCGGGGGATGTGAGGCCGGATACGCAGTATTTT; clone size: .; V gene: TRBV28; D gene: TRBD2; J gene: TRBJ2-3
CDR3 protein: CASSLNSFGGGGDTQYF; CDR3 DNA: TGTGCCAGCAGCTTAAACAGCTTTGGGGGCGGTGGAGATACGCAGTATTTT; clone size: .; V gene: TRBV7-3; D gene: .; J gene: TRBJ2-3
CDR3 protein: CASTSLGVGTNEKLFF; CDR3 DNA: TGTGCCAGTACCAGCCTCGGGGTTGGCACTAATGAAAAACTGTTTTTT; clone size: .; V gene: TRBV19; D gene: .; J gene: TRBJ1-4
CDR3 protein: CASSQEAGGTYEQYF; CDR3 DNA: TGTGCCAGCTCTCAAGAAGCGGGAGGGACGTACGAGCAGTACTTC; clone size: .; V gene: TRBV18; D gene: TRBD2; J gene: TRBJ2-7
CDR3 protein: CASRGAGGEKLFF; CDR3 DNA: TGTGCCAGCAGGGGGGCGGGCGGAGAAAAACTGTTTTTT; clone size: .; V gene: TRBV2; D gene: .; J gene: TRBJ1-4
CDR3 protein: CASTRGDEQFF; CDR3 DNA: TGTGCCAGCACTCGGGGGGATGAGCAGTTCTTC; clone size: .; V gene: TRBV6-5; D gene: TRBD2; J gene: TRBJ2-1
CDR3 protein: CASSLGAGNTGELFF; CDR3 DNA: TGTGCCAGCAGCTTAGGGGCGGGTAACACCGGGGAGCTGTTTTTT; clone size: .; V gene: TRBV7-9; D gene: .; J gene: TRBJ2-2
CDR3 protein: CAWSGLLAGGEQYF; CDR3 DNA: TGTGCCTGGAGTGGCTTATTAGCGGGAGGGGAGCAGTACTTC; clone size: .; V gene: TRBV30; D gene: TRBD2; J gene: TRBJ2-7
CDR3 protein: CASSTTGLFPNEKLFF; CDR3 DNA: TGTGCCAGTAGTACCACAGGGTTATTTCCTAATGAAAAACTGTTTTTT; clone size: .; V gene: TRBV19; D gene: .; J gene: TRBJ1-4
CDR3 protein: CSVGPDTQYF; CDR3 DNA: TGCAGCGTTGGGCCAGATACGCAGTATTTT; clone size: .; V gene: TRBV29-1; D gene: .; J gene: TRBJ2-3
CDR3 protein: CASSRLAGVDTQYF; CDR3 DNA: TGTGCCAGCAGCCGACTAGCGGGAGTGGATACGCAGTATTTT; clone size: .; V gene: TRBV7-3; D gene: TRBD2; J gene: TRBJ2-3
CDR3 protein: CASSVSGTPYGYTF; CDR3 DNA: TGTGCCAGTAGTGTCTCCGGGACACCCTATGGCTACACCTTC; clone size: .; V gene: TRBV19; D gene: .; J gene: TRBJ1-2
CDR3 protein: CASSSRGGRIYEQYF; CDR3 DNA: TGTGCCAGCAGCTCCCGGGGGGGGCGCATCTACGAGCAGTACTTC; clone size: .; V gene: TRBV7-2; D gene: TRBD2; J gene: TRBJ2-7